The entry below describes one T cell receptor beta chain. The sample is drawn from a study of shared clonotypes between healthy human individuals. Data came from immunoSEQ multiplex PCR; TCRdb stores just in-frame clones and leaves some out. In the table there are a few hundred thousand clones, about 97% of which are singletons. Trimming stripped 4 bases from V and 3 bases from J, with 13 bases between. Germline-derived CDR1 and CDR2 are SNHLY and FYNNEI. CDR3 length equals 15 residues. The sample was memory CD8+ T cells sorted from blood. Described subset: CD45RO+ cells pooled with CCR7-negative TemRA cells. The V call is TRBV2, the J call TRBJ1-5; D remains ambiguous. This TCR was recovered from a man younger than 45 in good health. The CDR3 region is CASSVEEAYNQPQHF. CDR3 DNA sequence: TGTGCCAGCAGTGTTGAGGAAGCCTACAATCAGCCCCAGCATTTT.